What follows is one T cell receptor (beta chain) and its context. Its antigen remains unidentified. Healthy bone marrow donors formed the donor group. Researchers ran the PCR with 60 Vbeta and 13 Jbeta primers. Assay used: immunoSEQ multiplex PCR; TCRdb lists only in-frame clones, some missing. Altogether roughly 190,000 clones are present, approximately 84% being singletons, with the ten largest covering around 4%. Trimming cost V 1 base and J 0 bases, with 9 bases left between them. Germline CDR1 reads SGHTA; CDR2 reads FQGNSA. The CDR3 length is 15 residues. This sample was included in a study of cytomegalovirus exposure and HLA in healthy donors. General study points: Cytomegalovirus association was listed for approximately 150 TCR beta chains.

The TCR originated in a man aged 45-60 years in good health and CMV-seronegative. This chain uses TRBV7-2 with TRBJ1-2; no clear D. Sequenced material: PBMCs. The CDR3 loop is CASSLGTETNYGYTF. The CDR3 DNA is TGTGCCAGCAGCTTAGGCACCGAGACTAACTATGGCTACACCTTC.